The present entry profiles one TCR beta chain with its context. What it binds is unknown. This specimen belongs to a study of graft-versus-host responses after intestinal transplantation. Study results and limitations: Those patients showing graft-donor T cell macrochimerism displayed high graft-versus-host to host-versus-graft clonal ratios in allografts.

Lymphocytes from graft epithelium and lamina propria were isolated. Sequencing used immunoSEQ multiplex PCR; TCRdb keeps in-frame clones, though not all of them. The table records around 8,400 clones, approximately 79% of them present only once. V lost 7 bases and J lost 6, with 12 bases in between. Per the germline V gene, CDR1 is MNHEY and CDR2 is SVGAGI. This CDR3 is 12 amino acids long. The chain couples TRBV6-5 to TRBJ1-2; D remains unclear. This receptor was obtained from a human patient who received an intestinal transplant, so some T cells may come from the graft donor. The sample consisted of ileum tissue, taken around 490 days after intestinal transplant. The CDR3 spells CASTLVGHGYTF. The CDR3 region has the DNA TGTGCCAGCACCCTAGTAGGGCATGGCTACACCTTC.